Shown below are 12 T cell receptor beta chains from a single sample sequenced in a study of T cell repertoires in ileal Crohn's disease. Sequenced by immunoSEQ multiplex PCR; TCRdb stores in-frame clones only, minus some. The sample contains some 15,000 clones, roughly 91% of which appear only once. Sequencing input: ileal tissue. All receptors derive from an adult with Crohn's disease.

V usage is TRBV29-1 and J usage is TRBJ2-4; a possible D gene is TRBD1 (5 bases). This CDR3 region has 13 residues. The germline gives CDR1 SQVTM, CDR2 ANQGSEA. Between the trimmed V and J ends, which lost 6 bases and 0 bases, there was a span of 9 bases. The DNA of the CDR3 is TGCAGCGTGGGGCTCTTAGCCAAAAACATTCAGTACTTC. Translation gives CSVGLLAKNIQYF.

The CDR3 spells CASSRDRGSQPQHF. In DNA form, the CDR3 reads TGTGCCAGCAGCCGGGACAGGGGGAGTCAGCCCCAGCATTTT. The rearrangement joins TRBV2 to TRBJ1-5, with 11 bases identical to TRBD1. The germline gives CDR1 SNHLY, CDR2 FYNNEI. V lost 6 bases to trimming and J lost 6 bases; unmatched junction nucleotides: 4. The length of the CDR3 is 14 residues.

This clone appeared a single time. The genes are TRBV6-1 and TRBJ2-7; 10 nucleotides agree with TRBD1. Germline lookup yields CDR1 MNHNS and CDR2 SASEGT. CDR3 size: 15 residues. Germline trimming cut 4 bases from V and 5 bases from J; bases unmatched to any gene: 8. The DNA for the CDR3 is TGTGCCAGCAGTGGACAGGGGGCGTCGGGTCACGAGCAGTACTTC. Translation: CASSGQGASGHEQYF.

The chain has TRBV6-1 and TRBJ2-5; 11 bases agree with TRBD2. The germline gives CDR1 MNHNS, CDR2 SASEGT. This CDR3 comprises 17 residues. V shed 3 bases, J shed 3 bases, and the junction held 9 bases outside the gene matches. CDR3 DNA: TGTGCCAGCAGTGACATCGCCCTAGCGGGGGGAAAAGAGACCCAGTACTTC. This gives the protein CASSDIALAGGKETQYF.

CDR3 sequence: CASSGRDRGTEAFF. The CDR3, as DNA: TGCGCCAGCAGCGGTCGGGACAGGGGCACTGAAGCTTTCTTT. The chain is built from TRBV5-1 and TRBJ1-1; TRBD1 matches at 10 bases. The junction had 4 bases not matched to a gene; V was cut back by 4 bases and J by 4 bases. This CDR3 spans 14 amino acids. Germline V gene data show CDR1 as SGHRS and CDR2 as YFSETQ.

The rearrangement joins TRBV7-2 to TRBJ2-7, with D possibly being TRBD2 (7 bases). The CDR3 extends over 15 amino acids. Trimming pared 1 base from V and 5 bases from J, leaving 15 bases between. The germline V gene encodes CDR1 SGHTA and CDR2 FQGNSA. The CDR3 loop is CASSLEGGPRNEQYF. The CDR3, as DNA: TGTGCCAGCAGCTTAGAGGGGGGGCCGAGGAACGAGCAGTACTTC.

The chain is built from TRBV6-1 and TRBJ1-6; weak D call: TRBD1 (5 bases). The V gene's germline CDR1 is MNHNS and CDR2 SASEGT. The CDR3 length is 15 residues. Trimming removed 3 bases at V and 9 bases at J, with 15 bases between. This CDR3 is CASSDPPRAGSPLHF. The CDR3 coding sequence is TGTGCCAGCAGTGATCCCCCCAGGGCCGGTTCACCCCTCCACTTT.

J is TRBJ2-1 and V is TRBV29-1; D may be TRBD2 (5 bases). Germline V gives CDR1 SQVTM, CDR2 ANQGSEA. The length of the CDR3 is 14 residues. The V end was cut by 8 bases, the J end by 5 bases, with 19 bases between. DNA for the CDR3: TGCAGCTCCGAGGTTTGGAGGCCACACAATGAGCAGTTCTTC. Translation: CSSEVWRPHNEQFF.

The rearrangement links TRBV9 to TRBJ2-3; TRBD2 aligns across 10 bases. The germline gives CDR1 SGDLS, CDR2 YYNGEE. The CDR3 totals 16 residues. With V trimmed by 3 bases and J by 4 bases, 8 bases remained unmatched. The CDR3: CASSAGAGGRADTQYF. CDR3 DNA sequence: TGTGCCAGCAGCGCAGGAGCGGGGGGGCGAGCAGATACGCAGTATTTT.

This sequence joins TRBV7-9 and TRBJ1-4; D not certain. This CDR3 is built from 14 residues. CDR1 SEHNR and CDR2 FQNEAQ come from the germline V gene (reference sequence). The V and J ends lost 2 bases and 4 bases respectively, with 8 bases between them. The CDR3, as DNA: TGTGCCAGCAGCTTACGTCAGAATAATGAAAAACTGTTTTTT. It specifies CASSLRQNNEKLFF.

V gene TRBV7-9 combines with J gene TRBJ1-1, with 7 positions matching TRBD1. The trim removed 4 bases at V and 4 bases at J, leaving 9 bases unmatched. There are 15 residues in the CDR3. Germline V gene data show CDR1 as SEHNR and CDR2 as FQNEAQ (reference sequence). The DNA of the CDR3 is TGTGCCAGCAGCTCGATAAGGGGGCTGGGCACTGAAGCTTTCTTT. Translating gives CASSSIRGLGTEAFF.

This CDR3 is CASSQDTSGVLEQYF. In DNA form, the CDR3 reads TGCGCCAGCAGCCAAGATACTAGCGGGGTACTCGAGCAGTACTTC. V is TRBV4-1 and J is TRBJ2-7; TRBD2 agrees at 10 bases. V shed 0 bases and J 6 bases; nucleotides not matched to a gene: 5. Looked up from germline, CDR1 is MGHRA and CDR2 is YSYEKL. The CDR3 extends over 15 amino acids.